This record concerns one T cell receptor (beta chain) sequence. This clone was seen just once. The specificity of this receptor is unknown. Base qualities were left out, and no much larger clone turns up one base away. CDR1 and CDR2 were assigned from the germline V gene as SGHAT and FQNNGV. The CDR3 starts with the cysteine, ends with the phenylalanine, and has 13 residues. The read is trimmed to its CDR3 DNA, 39 bases read in frame from base 1. At the junction V is shortened by 5 bases and J by 7 bases, with 14 bases in between. The library came from the immunoSEQ multiplex PCR assay. The source is immuneACCESS, and TCRdb retained only in-frame sequences with V and J called. Part of the clones is not carried over; for the studies checked, unresolved V genes explain less than half of this, and the remainder is unexplained. The sample table holds approximately 100,000 clones, of which around 80% were seen once. The top ten clones comprise roughly 2% of the sample.

The sample is drawn from a study of control samples from healthy donors and cancer patients (TCRdb year 2020). The chain couples TRBV11-2 to TRBJ2-5, with the D gene uncertain. The TCR was taken from a man aged 55 to 70 in good health. Sequencing was performed on blood. This receptor carries the CDR3 CASSQSSSGTQYF. The sequenced DNA: TGTGCCAGCAGCCAATCTAGTAGTGGGACCCAGTACTTC.